This is a list of T cell receptor beta chains from one sample in a study of cytomegalovirus exposure and HLA in healthy donors. Sequencing was performed with immunoSEQ multiplex PCR; in TCRdb, only in-frame clones are kept and a portion is missing. The table lists roughly 80,000 clones, approximately 84% of them singletons. Sample: PBMCs. Receptor source: a woman aged 50 to 65 in good health and CMV-seronegative. The CDR3 runs from the conserved cysteine through the conserved F or W. The D gene is left open where the match is weak. Expanded clones are given a class, and other clones once, few, many or no size at all.

J gene | clone size | D gene | V gene | CDR3 protein | CDR3 DNA
TRBJ1-1 | - | - | TRBV6-5 | CASSLDSRGSEAFF | TGTGCCAGCAGTCTGGACAGCCGAGGTTCTGAAGCTTTCTTT
TRBJ2-7 | few | TRBD2 | TRBV5-1 | CASSLDGGGPYEQYF | TGCGCCAGCAGCTTGGATGGCGGGGGACCCTACGAGCAGTACTTC
TRBJ1-5 | once | - | TRBV7-2 | CASSLGYEPQHF | TGTGCCAGCAGCTTAGGTTATGAGCCCCAGCATTTT
TRBJ2-3 | - | TRBD1 | TRBV18 | CASSLFTGGSTDTQYF | TGTGCCAGCTCACTATTTACAGGGGGCAGCACAGATACGCAGTATTTT
TRBJ1-2 | - | TRBD1 | TRBV11-3 | CASSFGQGNGYTF | TGTGCCAGCAGCTTCGGACAGGGTAATGGCTACACCTTC
TRBJ2-5 | - | - | TRBV9 | CASSVDPLGYFKYF | TGTGCCAGCAGCGTAGACCCTCTAGGCTATTTCAAGTACTTC
TRBJ2-2 | - | TRBD2 | TRBV5-4 | CASSTQGLAANTGELFF | TGTGCCAGCAGTACCCAGGGACTAGCGGCGAACACCGGGGAGCTGTTTTTT
TRBJ2-6 | - | TRBD1 | TRBV11-3 | CASSPGTGSSGANVLTF | TGTGCCAGCAGCCCAGGGACAGGCAGCTCTGGGGCCAACGTCCTGACTTTC
TRBJ2-2 | - | TRBD1 | TRBV6-1 | CASSEAGGGTGELFF | TGTGCCAGCAGTGAAGCAGGGGGCGGGACCGGGGAGCTGTTTTTT
TRBJ2-1 | - | - | TRBV5-4 | CASSFGGPGNEQFF | TGTGCCAGCAGCTTTGGAGGGCCAGGCAATGAGCAGTTCTTC
TRBJ1-6 | - | - | TRBV27 | CASSRKQGGDNSPLHF | TGTGCCAGTAGCCGTAAACAGGGCGGCGATAATTCACCCCTCCACTTT
TRBJ1-1 | few | - | TRBV6-5 | CASSYSEGWGTEAFF | TGTGCCAGCAGTTACTCGGAGGGTTGGGGCACTGAAGCTTTCTTT
TRBJ2-1 | - | TRBD1 | TRBV29-1 | CSVESVRGISYNEQFF | TGCAGCGTTGAATCCGTCAGGGGGATTTCCTACAATGAGCAGTTCTTC
TRBJ2-3 | - | - | TRBV2 | CARGTSTDTQYF | TGTGCCAGAGGGACAAGCACAGATACGCAGTATTTT